Below are 30 T cell receptor beta chains sequenced from a single sample in a study of T cells after yellow fever vaccination. TCRdb reprocessed the 5' RACE reads with MiXCR, giving one entry per CDR3 protein. The sample lists some 73,000 distinct CDR3 sequences, just under 8% occurring once. The source was CD8+ T cells sorted from PBMCs, collected on the day of the yellow fever booster vaccination. The receptor set was obtained from a man under 40 who received the YFV17D yellow fever vaccine.

This clonotype has a handful of counts. The V call is TRBV7-3, the J call TRBJ2-3; D might be TRBD1 (7 bases). CDR3 length equals 17 residues. With 2 bases removed from V and 1 base from J, the gap between germline ends came to 16 bases. Germline values: CDR1 SGHTA, CDR2 FQGTGA. Here the CDR3 reads CASSLLGGGIGTDTQYF. The CDR3 DNA sequence: TGTGCCAGCAGCTTACTCGGAGGGGGCATCGGCACAGATACGCAGTATTTT.

J is TRBJ2-7 and V is TRBV5-4; D unresolved. The V gene lost 0 bases and the J gene lost 4 bases, with 8 bases spanning the gap. The germline V gene has CDR1 SGHNT and CDR2 YYREEE (reference sequence). CDR3 length: 13 amino acids. The CDR3 loop is CASSLDLGYEQYF. CDR3 coding DNA: TGTGCCAGCAGCTTGGATTTGGGTTACGAGCAGTACTTC.

The rearrangement joins TRBV7-9 to TRBJ1-5; no clear D gene. The CDR3 covers 15 residues. Germline CDR1 and CDR2: SEHNR and FQNEAQ (reference sequence). Deletions cut 3 bases from V and 3 bases from J, with 12 bases between. CDR3 DNA: TGTGCCAGCAGCTTTTCTGAAGAAATCAATCAGCCCCAGCATTTT. It codes for CASSFSEEINQPQHF.

This chain uses TRBV10-3 with TRBJ2-7, with a tentative D call TRBD2 (6 bases). The CDR3 covers 13 residues. V gave up 8 bases and J gave up 3 bases, with 14 bases separating them. Germline CDR1 ENHRY, CDR2 SYGVKD. This CDR3 is CAIGGARYYEQYF. CDR3 in DNA: TGTGCCATCGGCGGGGCTCGGTACTACGAGCAGTACTTC.

The genes are TRBV10-3 and TRBJ1-1; D unresolved. CDR1 is ENHRY, CDR2 SYGVKD, per germline. This CDR3 spans 14 amino acids. The ends were cut back, 6 bases at V and 0 bases at J, with 11 bases in the middle. This chain's CDR3 is CAISNPLMNTEAFF. CDR3 nucleotide sequence: TGTGCCATCAGCAACCCGCTCATGAACACTGAAGCTTTCTTT.

The chain carries TRBV14 and TRBJ2-5, with D maybe TRBD1 (6 bases). V was pared by 4 bases and J by 4 bases, with 13 bases between. The CDR3 contains 14 residues. CDR1 and CDR2 from the germline V gene are SGHDN and FVKESK. In nucleotides, the CDR3 is TGTGCCAGCAGCCGTTACAGGGCTCTAGAGACCCAGTACTTC. It translates to CASSRYRALETQYF. Using reference TRBV14 and TRBJ2-5 for the parts outside the CDR3, the full variable domain is EAGVTQFPSHSVIEKGQTVTLRCDPISGHDNLYWYRRVMGKEIKFLLHFVKESKQDESGMPNNRFLAERTGGTYSTLKVQPAELEDSGVYFCASSRYRALETQYFGPGTRLLVL.

This clonotype was counted a few times. The rearrangement links TRBV27 to TRBJ2-3; 8 bases map to TRBD1. The CDR3 totals 16 residues. Unmatched junction bases numbered 10, after V lost 5 bases and J lost 3 bases. Germline CDR1 reads MNHEY; CDR2 reads SMNVEV (reference sequence). CDR3 nucleotides: TGTGCCAGCAGTAGAAATCGGGACAGGCTAACAGATACGCAGTATTTT. Protein: CASSRNRDRLTDTQYF.

This clonotype has more than one count but fewer than ten. V is TRBV4-3 and J is TRBJ2-3; D gene ambiguous. There are 11 residues in the CDR3. The germline gives CDR1 LGHNA, CDR2 YSLEER. The V and J ends lost 1 base and 14 bases respectively, with 10 bases between them. CDR3 region: CASSQGPKRYF. The CDR3 DNA sequence: TGCGCCAGCAGCCAAGGGCCGAAGAGGTATTTT.

This clonotype was observed a few times. The chain employs TRBV4-2 and TRBJ2-4; 11 bases align to TRBD2. The CDR3 spans 17 residues. Germline V gene sequence: CDR1 LGHNA, CDR2 YNFKEQ. The J segment lost 3 bases and the V segment lost 3 bases, leaving 7 bases of the junction unmatched. The CDR3 bases are TGTGCCAGCAGCCAGGATGGACTAGCGGGCCTCAAAAACATTCAGTACTTC. Amino acids: CASSQDGLAGLKNIQYF.

The chain recombines TRBV14 with TRBJ1-3; D is undetermined. Germline CDR1 and CDR2: SGHDN and FVKESK. The germline V and J ends were trimmed by 1 base and 1 base, with 8 bases remaining between them. This CDR3 region has 15 residues. The CDR3 loop reads CASSQVWASGNTIYF. DNA of the CDR3: TGTGCCAGCAGCCAAGTCTGGGCATCTGGAAACACCATATATTTT.

This clonotype was counted between two and nine times. The V and J genes are TRBV5-5 and TRBJ2-1; D gene uncertain. This CDR3 has 16 residues. Trimming shortened V by 5 bases and J by 3 bases, and 18 bases separated the two germline ends. Germline V lookup: CDR1 SGHKS, CDR2 YYEKEE (reference sequence). The CDR3 spells CASRNPPDAVYNEQFF. CDR3 sequence (DNA): TGTGCCAGCAGGAACCCTCCCGACGCGGTCTACAATGAGCAGTTCTTC.

The V gene is TRBV4-3, the J gene TRBJ2-5; D not resolved. The CDR3 has 14 amino acids. The germline gives CDR1 LGHNA, CDR2 YSLEER. Trimming took off 0 bases at V and 12 bases at J, with 17 bases between the two ends. The CDR3 loop is CASSQEHPQSLKYF. For the CDR3, the DNA is TGCGCCAGCAGCCAAGAGCATCCCCAAAGCTTAAAGTACTTC.

A word on this clonotype: A much larger clone sits a single nucleotide away, making a read error possible. This chain uses TRBV20-1 with TRBJ2-1; D remains ambiguous. The V end was cut by 4 bases, the J end by 2 bases, with 15 bases between. The germline V gene has CDR1 DFQATT and CDR2 SNEGSKA (reference sequence). This CDR3 is 15 amino acids long. CDR3 sequence reads: CSAKDPTGAYNEQFF. CDR3 nucleotides: TGCAGTGCTAAGGATCCTACTGGGGCCTACAATGAGCAGTTCTTC.

This chain links TRBV5-1 with TRBJ2-3; 10 nucleotides agree with TRBD2. Germline CDR1 reads SGHRS; CDR2 reads YFSETQ. This CDR3 spans 16 amino acids. V dropped 9 bases and J dropped 2; count of bases not matched to a gene: 12. The CDR3 here is CANRGLAEGPTDTQYF. DNA for the CDR3: TGCGCCAACCGAGGACTAGCGGAGGGACCCACAGATACGCAGTATTTT.

The chain joins TRBV5-1 to TRBJ2-1, with D hard to call. The CDR3 contains 13 residues. Looked up from germline, CDR1 is SGHRS and CDR2 is YFSETQ. V was trimmed by 3 bases and J by 8 bases, leaving 12 bases between them. CDR3 region: CASSSEMGDEQFF. The CDR3, as DNA: TGCGCCAGCAGCTCCGAAATGGGCGATGAGCAGTTCTTC.

This clonotype was seen ten or more times. This sequence joins TRBV20-1 and TRBJ1-5, with 7 positions matching TRBD1. J lost 2 bases, V lost 5 bases, and 9 bases had no gene match. CDR3 length: 15 residues. Germline-derived CDR1 and CDR2 are DFQATT and SNEGSKA (reference sequence). For the CDR3, the DNA is TGCAGTGCTTGCCGGGGAGGGGGCCGCAATCAGCCCCAGCATTTT. It specifies CSACRGGGRNQPQHF.

Ten or more counts support this clonotype. This chain connects TRBV20-1 to TRBJ2-7; unclear D gene. Germline V gene data show CDR1 as DFQATT and CDR2 as SNEGSKA (reference sequence). Deletions cut 2 bases from V and 4 bases from J, with 12 bases between. The length of the CDR3 is 13 residues. The CDR3 bases are TGCAGTGCTAGACCCCCGGACGGATACGAGCAGTACTTC. Its protein is CSARPPDGYEQYF.

This clonotype has more than one count but fewer than ten. The chain uses TRBV6-9 and TRBJ2-1, with 9 positions matching TRBD2. Germline values: CDR1 MNHGY, CDR2 SVAAGI. The CDR3 spans 16 residues. With V trimmed by 5 bases and J by 7 bases, 12 bases remained unmatched. CDR3 DNA: TGTGCCAGCAGTACCCTTAGCGGGAGTGATAGAAATGAGCAGTTCTTC. This codes for CASSTLSGSDRNEQFF.

This sequence joins TRBV11-2 and TRBJ2-1, with 12 bases fitting TRBD2. The CDR3 is 18 residues long. Germline assignment: CDR1 SGHAT and CDR2 FQNNGV. After removal of 4 bases from V and 5 bases from J, the junction contained 12 bases not matched to a gene. The CDR3 nucleotides read TGTGCCAGCAGCTCCAAATTAGTCGGACTAGCGGGAAACAATGAGCAGTTCTTC. The encoded protein is CASSSKLVGLAGNNEQFF.

This clonotype was recorded many times. The chain is built from TRBV14 and TRBJ2-3; D call uncertain. Trimming stripped 1 base from V and 6 bases from J, with 5 bases between. The CDR3 has 12 amino acids. Germline CDR1 is SGHDN and CDR2 is FVKESK. The CDR3 sequence: CASSQVVDTQYF. CDR3 DNA: TGTGCCAGCAGCCAAGTGGTGGATACGCAGTATTTT.

This clonotype was detected many times. This chain joins TRBV11-2 and TRBJ2-7, with no clear D. Trimming removed 2 bases from V and 2 bases from J, with 13 bases in between. This CDR3 spans 15 amino acids. In germline, CDR1 is SGHAT, CDR2 FQNNGV. The CDR3 coding sequence is TGTGCCAGCAGCTTATTTGGCGGTCTGGCCTACGAGCAGTACTTC. As protein: CASSLFGGLAYEQYF. The whole variable domain, remainder taken from reference TRBV11-2 and TRBJ2-7, is EAGVAQSPRYKIIEKRQSVAFWCNPISGHATLYWYQQILGQGPKLLIQFQNNGVVDDSQLPKDRFSAERLKGVDSTLKIQPAKLEDSAVYLCASSLFGGLAYEQYFGPGTRLTVT.

Comment on this clonotype: This may be a read error, as it is one base from a much larger clone. The gene calls are TRBV3-1 and TRBJ2-2; possibly TRBD1 or TRBD2 for D (5 bases each). The CDR3 sequence is 16 residues long. The V and J ends lost 6 bases and 6 bases respectively, with 20 bases between them. Germline loops: CDR1 LGHDT, CDR2 YNNKEL (reference sequence). The CDR3 DNA is TGTGCCAGCAGTACGGTGGGACGGGAATATCCCGGGGAGCTGTTTTTT. Translated, it gives CASSTVGREYPGELFF.

This clonotype was counted a few times. The gene calls are TRBV7-8 and TRBJ2-3; the D gene is possibly TRBD1 (7 bases). The CDR3 length is 12 residues. Deletions cut 7 bases from V and 6 bases from J, with 11 bases between. CDR1 SGHVS and CDR2 FQNEAQ come from the germline V gene. The CDR3 DNA reads TGTGCCAGCAACGCAGGGGGGGATACGCAGTATTTT. Translated: CASNAGGDTQYF.

The J gene is TRBJ2-7, the V gene TRBV19; TRBD2 matches 7 bases. CDR3 size: 14 residues. Germline loops: CDR1 LNHDA, CDR2 SQIVND (reference sequence). Trimming removed 2 bases from V and 3 bases from J; junction bases left unmatched: 4. For the CDR3, the DNA is TGTGCCAGTAGTATATCGACGGGGGGCTACGAGCAGTACTTC. This translates into CASSISTGGYEQYF.

This chain connects TRBV12-3 or TRBV12-4 to TRBJ2-7, with 8 nucleotides matching TRBD1. The CDR3 covers 12 residues. V was clipped by 8 bases and J by 5 bases; unmatched bases: 5. CDR3 loop: CASWTGHDEQYF. CDR3 bases: TGTGCCAGCTGGACAGGGCACGACGAGCAGTACTTC.

This clonotype was detected ten times or more. CDR3 protein: CASIEETQYF. The CDR3 DNA reads as TGTGCCAGCATAGAAGAGACCCAGTACTTC. J is TRBJ2-5 and V is TRBV27; no clear D gene. The V and J ends lost 7 bases and 3 bases respectively, with 3 bases between them. Germline-derived CDR1 and CDR2 are MNHEY and SMNVEV (reference sequence). This CDR3 is built from 10 residues.

In nucleotides, the CDR3 is TGTGCCAGCAGCTCAACCTTTGCCCTTAATCAGCCCCAGCATTTT. Translated, it gives CASSSTFALNQPQHF. The chain links TRBV7-9 to TRBJ1-5; D unclear. This CDR3 contains 15 residues. The V end was cut by 4 bases, the J end by 4 bases, with 14 bases between. Germline V gene sequence: CDR1 SEHNR, CDR2 FQNEAQ (reference sequence).

This clonotype has at least ten counts. The chain employs TRBV14 and TRBJ2-7; 9 bases map to TRBD1. This CDR3 spans 13 amino acids. CDR1 and CDR2 (germline): SGHDN, FVKESK. V was clipped by 5 bases and J by 3 bases; unmatched bases: 2. The CDR3 sequence is CASSRDRVYEQYF. Here the CDR3 DNA reads TGTGCCAGCAGCAGGGACAGGGTCTACGAGCAGTACTTC.

This clonotype was counted a few times. The chain uses TRBV10-3 and TRBJ2-1; TRBD2 is a possible D gene (5 bases). The CDR3 length is 15 residues. The germline V and J ends were trimmed by 3 bases and 2 bases, with 11 bases remaining between them. From germline, CDR1 is ENHRY and CDR2 SYGVKD. Here the CDR3 DNA reads TGTGCCATCAGTGATTCGGGAAGTCCCTACAATGAGCAGTTCTTC. The encoded protein is CAISDSGSPYNEQFF.

This clonotype was seen a handful of times. V usage is TRBV7-2 and J usage is TRBJ2-3, with 7 bases matching TRBD2. CDR3 length equals 15 residues. Trimming cost V 1 base and J 4 bases; bases outside gene matches: 5. Per the germline V gene, CDR1 is SGHTA and CDR2 is FQGNSA. The CDR3 nucleotides read TGTGCCAGCAGCTTAGGGGGAGGGTGGGCAGATACGCAGTATTTT. This gives the protein CASSLGGGWADTQYF.